Presented here are 26 T cell receptor beta chains from one specimen sequenced in a study of T cells in Graves' hyperthyroidism and ophthalmopathy. TCR beta CDR3 regions were amplified from RNA transcripts. HTBI primers were the set used in a first-round RT-PCR of the TCR CDR3. Each CDR3 protein is one row after TCRdb ran MiXCR on the multiplex PCR reads. The repertoire holds 480,000 or so distinct CDR3 sequences, with 35% to 50% as singletons. Sequences were obtained from peripheral blood or thyroid tissue (not recorded which). Receptor source: an adult woman with Graves' disease, either hyperthyroidism or ophthalmopathy (not recorded which).

The chain has TRBV20-1 and TRBJ1-1; D is uncertain. The CDR3 has 15 residues. The germline gives CDR1 DFQATT, CDR2 SNEGSKA (reference sequence). The V end was cut by 5 bases, the J end by 1 base, with 17 bases between. CDR3: CSAYTRVSGNTEAFF. The CDR3 DNA follows: TGCAGTGCTTATACCCGGGTGAGTGGGAACACTGAAGCTTTCTTT.

CDR3 in amino acids: CASSLGGGSLEAQYF. CDR3 nucleotides: TGTGCCAGCAGCTTAGGTGGGGGGTCCCTTGAGGCCCAGTACTTC. This sequence joins TRBV7-6 and TRBJ2-5; a possible D gene is TRBD2 (6 bases). The V gene lost 1 base and the J gene lost 9 bases, with 18 bases spanning the gap. The CDR3 spans 15 residues. Germline CDR1 and CDR2: SGHVS and FNYEAQ.

This clonotype showed up just once. A much larger clone lies one base from this, so it may be a read error. The chain links TRBV20-1 to TRBJ1-2; 11 bases line up with TRBD1. CDR3 size: 17 residues. Per the germline V gene, CDR1 is DFQATT and CDR2 is SNEGSKA (reference sequence). Here the CDR3 reads CSALADRDRGVFNGCTF. CDR3 DNA sequence: TGCAGTGCCCTCGCCGACCGGGACAGGGGGGTATTTAATGGCTGCACCTTC.

This clonotype was detected ten times or more. The chain is built from TRBV12-3 or TRBV12-4 and TRBJ1-5; no firm D call. This CDR3 is built from 13 residues. V lost 3 bases and J 5 bases, leaving 8 bases between the germline ends. Written as DNA, the CDR3 is TGTGCCAGCAGTTTCGTCCTACATCAGCCCCAGCATTTT. This codes for CASSFVLHQPQHF.

This clonotype was detected only a few times. CDR3 residues: CASARSGQAPEAFF. The CDR3 nucleotides are TGTGCCAGCGCGCGGAGCGGACAAGCCCCTGAAGCTTTCTTT. The rearrangement uses TRBV6-1 and TRBJ1-1, with TRBD1 as a possible D gene (5 bases). Germline-derived CDR1 and CDR2 are MNHNS and SASEGT. The germline V and J ends were trimmed by 8 bases and 6 bases, with 19 bases remaining between them. The CDR3 consists of 14 residues.

The J gene is TRBJ2-7, the V gene TRBV29-1, with a weak D call TRBD1 (5 bases). Germline CDR1 reads SQVTM; CDR2 reads ANQGSEA. The CDR3 contains 10 residues. The ends were cut back, 6 bases at V and 6 bases at J, with 9 bases in the middle. The CDR3 DNA follows: TGCAGCGTCAGGGTCGGCGAGCAGTACTTC. Translation: CSVRVGEQYF.

The chain uses TRBV29-1 and TRBJ1-2; D uncertain. Germline lookup yields CDR1 SQVTM and CDR2 ANQGSEA. V was pared by 4 bases and J by 2 bases, with 8 bases between. The length of the CDR3 is 12 residues. CDR3 sequence reads: CSVVESNYGYTF. The DNA for the CDR3 is TGCAGCGTTGTTGAAAGCAACTATGGCTACACCTTC.

This chain uses TRBV4-2 with TRBJ1-1, with D hard to call. Trimming removed 5 bases from V and 6 bases from J, with 13 bases in between. Per the germline V gene, CDR1 is LGHNA and CDR2 is YNFKEQ. The CDR3 contains 13 residues. CDR3 bases: TGTGCCAGCAGCTTGGCCTCGGGATCTGAAGCTTTCTTT. It codes for CASSLASGSEAFF.

The chain has TRBV2 and TRBJ1-5; TRBD1 is a possible D gene (5 bases). V was cut by 3 bases and J by 8 bases, with 17 bases left in between. Germline V gene data show CDR1 as SNHLY and CDR2 as FYNNEI. The CDR3 extends over 15 amino acids. CDR3 loop: CASSDRGRTGEPQHF. In DNA form, the CDR3 reads TGTGCCAGCAGTGATAGGGGCCGGACCGGGGAGCCCCAGCATTTT. The full variable domain, rest sourced from reference TRBV2 and TRBJ1-5, is EPEVTQTPSHQVTQMGQEVILRCVPISNHLYFYWYRQILGQKVEFLVSFYNNEISEKSEIFDDQFSVERPDGSNFTLKIRSTKLEDSAMYFCASSDRGRTGEPQHFGDGTRLSIL.

The genes are TRBV7-9 and TRBJ2-7; unclear D gene. Germline V CDR1 and CDR2: SEHNR, FQNEAQ (reference sequence). This CDR3 is built from 12 residues. Trimming removed 3 bases at V and 5 bases at J, with 8 bases between. The CDR3 loop is CASSFPSNEQYF. Here the CDR3 DNA reads TGTGCCAGCAGCTTCCCCAGTAACGAGCAGTACTTC.

This clonotype appeared many times. This chain uses TRBV5-6 with TRBJ1-6, with D uncertain. CDR3 length: 13 amino acids. V shed 4 bases and J shed 14 bases, with 16 bases lying between them. Germline assignment: CDR1 SGHDT and CDR2 YYEEEE. This chain's CDR3 is CASSVGRVFTLHF. CDR3 DNA: TGTGCCAGCAGCGTTGGACGGGTGTTCACCCTCCACTTT.

The sample holds a few counts of this clonotype. The chain uses TRBV5-1 and TRBJ1-5; 8 positions agree with TRBD1. The germline V gene has CDR1 SGHRS and CDR2 YFSETQ. The CDR3 is made up of 15 amino acids. Trimming removed 9 bases from V and 1 base from J; junction bases left unmatched: 9. The CDR3 loop is CATEAWTGSNQPQHF. In DNA, the CDR3 is TGCGCCACCGAGGCTTGGACAGGGAGCAATCAGCCCCAGCATTTT.

The chain has TRBV29-1 and TRBJ1-3; TRBD1 is a possible D gene (6 bases). Germline assignment: CDR1 SQVTM and CDR2 ANQGSEA. The ends were cut back, 8 bases at V and 6 bases at J, with 20 bases in the middle. The CDR3 totals 14 residues. The CDR3 region has the DNA TGCAGCTTGTCACCGGGACATCGAGTAAACACCATATATTTT. Translation gives CSLSPGHRVNTIYF.

This chain links TRBV7-9 with TRBJ2-7; TRBD1 agrees at 10 bases. V dropped 5 bases and J dropped 6; count of bases not matched to a gene: 7. Germline V CDR1 and CDR2: SEHNR, FQNEAQ (reference sequence). This CDR3 has 14 residues. The CDR3 DNA sequence: TGTGCCAGCAGCCACCGGGACAGGGGTCGCGAGCAGTACTTC. It encodes CASSHRDRGREQYF.

This clonotype showed up just a few times. As DNA, the CDR3 is TGTGCCATCAGTGAGTCTCGGGACACTTCCGGGGACGATGGCTACACCTTC. Translation: CAISESRDTSGDDGYTF. J is TRBJ1-2 and V is TRBV10-3; D possibly corresponds to TRBD1 (6 bases). V lost 0 bases and J 6 bases, leaving 20 bases between the germline ends. Germline values: CDR1 ENHRY, CDR2 SYGVKD. This CDR3 has 17 amino acids.

V is TRBV15 and J is TRBJ1-4, with D uncertain. This CDR3 region has 17 residues. Trimming left V 7 bases short and J 8 bases short, with 26 bases between. Germline CDR1 reads LNHNV; CDR2 reads YYDKDF (reference sequence). The CDR3 bases are TGTGCCACCATTGCCGCCCCGAACACCGGGGAAGGGGAAAAACTGTTTTTT. As protein: CATIAAPNTGEGEKLFF.

Concerning this clonotype itself: This may stem from a read error, because a much larger clone lies one nucleotide away. The chain employs TRBV10-2 and TRBJ2-2; no clear D gene. CDR3 length: 14 amino acids. V was cut by 0 bases and J by 7 bases, with 9 bases left in between. Germline CDR1 is WSHSY and CDR2 is SAAADI. The CDR3 DNA sequence: TGCGCCAGCAGTGAGTCTTCGGTTGGCGGGGAGCTGTTTTTT. This codes for CASSESSVGGELFF.

The table lists this clonotype with many counts. The chain has TRBV15 and TRBJ1-5; no definite D call. The length of the CDR3 is 16 residues. Deletions cut 3 bases from V and 7 bases from J, with 19 bases between. Germline V lookup: CDR1 LNHNV, CDR2 YYDKDF (reference sequence). CDR3 loop: CATSSPARVVGQPQHF. The CDR3 region has the DNA TGTGCCACCAGCAGTCCCGCGAGGGTTGTCGGGCAGCCCCAGCATTTT.

Comment on this clonotype: Without the conserved terminal phenylalanine or tryptophan, this CDR3 likely stems from a read error. This chain joins TRBV2 and TRBJ1-2; D uncertain. In germline, CDR1 is SNHLY, CDR2 FYNNEI. This CDR3 contains 13 residues. V gave up 6 bases and J gave up 2 bases, with 10 bases separating them. CDR3: CASSLEANYGYTL. The CDR3 DNA sequence: TGTGCCAGCAGCCTTGAAGCGAACTATGGCTACACCCTC.

At least ten counts were recorded for this clonotype. V gene TRBV29-1 combines with J gene TRBJ1-2; D ambiguous. Trimming cost V 4 bases and J 8 bases, with 11 bases left between them. This CDR3 has 11 residues. Germline loops: CDR1 SQVTM, CDR2 ANQGSEA. The CDR3 DNA reads as TGCAGCGTTGTCCTGGGCGACGGCTACACCTTC. Translating it yields CSVVLGDGYTF.

The V call is TRBV29-1, the J call TRBJ1-1; no clear D. CDR3 length: 13 residues. Germline CDR1 is SQVTM and CDR2 is ANQGSEA. The V and J ends lost 6 bases and 6 bases respectively, with 17 bases between them. Here the CDR3 DNA reads TGCAGCGTCAACCCTGGACTTATCGCTGAAGCTTTCTTT. As protein: CSVNPGLIAEAFF.

The CDR3 loop is CASSEGGGRNQPQHF. The DNA for the CDR3 is TGTGCCAGCAGTGAAGGTGGGGGGCGCAATCAGCCCCAGCATTTT. The chain couples TRBV6-1 to TRBJ1-5; perhaps TRBD1 as D (6 bases). V was trimmed by 1 base and J by 2 bases, leaving 9 bases between them. The CDR3 has 15 residues. CDR1 is MNHNS, CDR2 SASEGT, per germline.

This clonotype showed up many times. V and J are TRBV20-1 and TRBJ1-4, with D perhaps TRBD1 (6 bases). Looked up from germline, CDR1 is DFQATT and CDR2 is SNEGSKA (reference sequence). V dropped 0 bases and J dropped 0 bases, with 11 bases sitting between them. This CDR3 has 16 amino acids. CDR3 DNA sequence: TGCAGTGCTAGAGAAGGGGGGCCCACAACTAATGAAAAACTGTTTTTT. Translated: CSAREGGPTTNEKLFF.

The chain recombines TRBV11-3 with TRBJ2-7, with a possible D match to TRBD1 (5 bases). In germline, CDR1 is SGHNT, CDR2 YENEEA. This CDR3 region has 15 residues. The ends were cut back, 4 bases at V and 6 bases at J, with 19 bases in the middle. For the CDR3, the DNA is TGTGCCAGCAGCTACGGCAGCCGATCAAGGGGCGAGCAGTACTTC. Protein product: CASSYGSRSRGEQYF.

This chain connects TRBV15 to TRBJ1-4; D ambiguous. The germline V and J ends were trimmed by 5 bases and 0 bases, with 13 bases remaining between them. CDR3 length: 16 residues. Germline V gene sequence: CDR1 LNHNV, CDR2 YYDKDF (reference sequence). CDR3 nucleotides: TGTGCCACCAGCGGGCCCGGGCATCCAACTAATGAAAAACTGTTTTTT. Its translation is CATSGPGHPTNEKLFF.

The rearrangement joins TRBV24-1 to TRBJ2-5; 10 bases match TRBD2. Germline CDR1 is KGHDR and CDR2 is SFDVKD. The CDR3 runs to 15 residues. After removal of 4 bases from V and 2 bases from J, the junction contained 3 bases not matched to a gene. This chain's CDR3 is CATSEWGLAQETQYF. CDR3 sequence (DNA): TGTGCCACCAGTGAATGGGGACTAGCGCAAGAGACCCAGTACTTC.